The subject of this entry is one TCR beta chain. Its target is unknown. The data belong to a study of identifying expanded T cells in peripheral blood. Points from the study as a whole: Over about two and four weeks, about 15 and 18 clones changed, versus 1.2 between replicates. Two-week clone count variance significantly increased as total template count grew.

During the collection period, no donor immune events like infections were recorded. TCRdb keeps only in-frame clones here, not all; method: immunoSEQ multiplex PCR. The sample records 85,000 to 95,000 clones, about nine tenths being singletons. Sequences were obtained from blood. This sequence was found in a person aged 18 to 75 in good health.

DNA of the CDR3: TGTGCCACCAGCAGAGATCTAAGGAGCACCGGGGAGCTGTTTTTT. Amino acid sequence: CATSRDLRSTGELFF. V gene TRBV15 combines with J gene TRBJ2-2; the D is unclear. The V and J ends lost 0 bases and 4 bases respectively, with 9 bases between them. The CDR3 is 15 amino acids. Germline-derived CDR1 and CDR2 are LNHNV and YYDKDF (reference sequence).